Following are 32 T cell receptor beta chains from one sample sequenced in a study of prognosis after radiotherapy for stage I lung cancer. From genomic DNA, two-round multiplex PCR was used to amplify TCR beta CDR3. Gene-specific TRBV and TRBJ primers were used in PCR round one. MiXCR was run by TCRdb on the multiplex PCR reads, yielding one entry per CDR3 protein. The table has some 13,000 distinct CDR3 sequences, around 50% seen once. The material sequenced was PBMCs, taken before or after stereotactic body radiation therapy (not recorded which). These TCRs come from a donor at least 50 years old with non-small cell lung cancer.

Ten or more counts support this clonotype. The chain joins TRBV20-1 to TRBJ2-5; possible D gene TRBD2, 6 bases. With 1 base removed from V and 5 bases from J, the gap between germline ends came to 14 bases. CDR1 is DFQATT, CDR2 SNEGSKA, per germline (reference sequence). The CDR3 spans 14 residues. This CDR3 is CSARVSGETETQYF. In DNA form, the CDR3 reads TGCAGTGCTAGAGTCTCGGGAGAAACCGAGACCCAGTACTTC.

This clonotype was seen many times. This chain links TRBV30 with TRBJ1-6; perhaps TRBD1 as D (6 bases). The CDR3 runs 16 residues. Germline V lookup: CDR1 GTSNPN, CDR2 SVGIG (reference sequence). The V gene lost 3 bases and the J gene lost 0 bases, with 12 bases spanning the gap. The CDR3 region is CAWRDRKSSYNSPLHF. Written as DNA, the CDR3 is TGTGCCTGGAGAGACAGGAAAAGCTCCTATAATTCACCCCTCCACTTT.

This clonotype has only a few counts. Given a far larger clone just one base away, this is likely a sequencing read error. The chain combines TRBV6-5 with TRBJ2-1, with a weak D call TRBD1 (6 bases). Deletions cut 5 bases from V and 6 bases from J, with 14 bases between. CDR3 length equals 14 residues. Germline loops: CDR1 MNHEY, CDR2 SVGAGI. DNA of the CDR3: TGTGCCAGCAGTCCTGTACAGGGTGTCAATGAGCAGTTCTTC. Amino acid sequence: CASSPVQGVNEQFF.

As for this clonotype: This likely traces to a read error, being one base from a far larger clone. The V and J genes are TRBV6-9 and TRBJ1-4; TRBD1 agrees at 7 bases. The CDR3 length is 14 residues. In germline, CDR1 is MNHGY, CDR2 SVAAGI. Losses at the gene ends were 11 bases for V and 7 bases for J; bases not matched to a gene: 13. This CDR3 reads CALRTGSSAEKLFF. DNA for the CDR3: TGTGCCCTTCGGACAGGTTCTAGCGCTGAAAAACTGTTTTTT.

This clonotype has more than one count but fewer than ten. A read error is likely here: a far larger clone is one base away. The DNA for the CDR3 is TGTGCCAGCAGTTACGTTCAGGAGGCGTGGGGGGAGCAGTACTTC. Its protein product is CASSYVQEAWGEQYF. The V and J genes are TRBV6-4 and TRBJ2-7, with D perhaps given as TRBD1 or TRBD2 (5 bases each). This CDR3 contains 15 residues. Germline V gives CDR1 MRHNA, CDR2 SNTAGT. The V end was cut by 5 bases, the J end by 7 bases, with 21 bases between.

In its sample, this clonotype is medium-sized. V is TRBV5-1 and J is TRBJ2-7; D is unclear. Germline V gene sequence: CDR1 SGHRS, CDR2 YFSETQ. V was cut by 2 bases and J by 6 bases, with 15 bases left in between. The length of the CDR3 is 14 residues. CDR3 region: CASSFGPPAFEQYF. The DNA for the CDR3 is TGCGCCAGCAGCTTTGGGCCCCCAGCCTTCGAGCAGTACTTC.

A remark on this clonotype: The likely explanation is a read error, given a far larger clone one base away. The genes are TRBV6-6 and TRBJ2-1; tentatively, D is TRBD2 (7 bases). The CDR3 is 16 residues long. The germline V gene encodes CDR1 MNHNY and CDR2 SVGAGI (reference sequence). The V and J ends lost 6 bases and 7 bases respectively, with 22 bases between them. CDR3 region: CASRKGGGTARNEQFF. CDR3 DNA sequence: TGTGCCAGCAGAAAAGGGGGAGGGACGGCGCGGAATGAGCAGTTCTTC.

The V call is TRBV2, the J call TRBJ2-2; possibly TRBD2 for D (6 bases). CDR3 size: 18 residues. Germline V gene lookup returns CDR1 SNHLY and CDR2 FYNNEI. V dropped 0 bases and J dropped 2 bases, with 16 bases sitting between them. CDR3 residues: CASSEALTGEDNTGELFF. The DNA for the CDR3 is TGTGCCAGCAGTGAAGCGCTAACCGGGGAGGATAACACCGGGGAGCTGTTTTTT.

This clonotype is medium-sized (0.01 to 0.1%). The germline gene is not matched at one end of the junction; a read error may be the cause. The V and J genes are TRBV5-1 and TRBJ2-2; 9 positions agree with TRBD1. The germline V gene encodes CDR1 SGHRS and CDR2 YFSETQ. The CDR3 runs 16 residues. This CDR3 is CASSPRPGQGFGELFF. The DNA for the CDR3 is TGTGCCAGCAGCCCCCGGCCGGGACAGGGATTTGGGGAGCTGTTTTTT.

This clonotype was found many times. Just one base apart from a much larger clone, this may be a read error. The rearrangement links TRBV7-9 to TRBJ1-6, with D possibly being TRBD1 (6 bases). CDR1 and CDR2 (germline): SEHNR, FQNEAQ (reference sequence). This CDR3 has 14 amino acids. The CDR3 protein is CASSLGQGHSPFHF. The CDR3 nucleotides read TGTGCCAGCAGCTTAGGTCAGGGGCATTCACCCTTCCACTTT.

This chain links TRBV19 with TRBJ1-5, with D tentatively TRBD1 (6 bases). The CDR3 is 14 amino acids. V lost 3 bases to trimming and J lost 5 bases, with 11 bases between them. Germline assignment: CDR1 LNHDA and CDR2 SQIVND (reference sequence). As DNA, the CDR3 is TGTGCCAGTAGTATCGGGGAGGGGGATCAGCCCCAGCATTTT. It specifies CASSIGEGDQPQHF. The full variable domain, with the rest looked up from reference TRBV19 and TRBJ1-5, is DGGITQSPKYLFRKEGQNVTLSCEQNLNHDAMYWYRQDPGQGLRLIYYSQIVNDFQKGDIAEGYSVSREKKESFPLTVTSAQKNPTAFYLCASSIGEGDQPQHFGDGTRLSIL.

This clonotype has only a few counts. The CDR3 sequence: CASRSGTGGRSEQYF. CDR3 nucleotide sequence: TGTGCCAGCAGGTCCGGGACAGGGGGCCGGAGCGAGCAGTACTTC. V usage is TRBV27 and J usage is TRBJ2-7; TRBD1 agrees at 12 bases. The germline V gene has CDR1 MNHEY and CDR2 SMNVEV (reference sequence). Unmatched junction bases numbered 9, after V lost 6 bases and J lost 6 bases. This CDR3 region has 15 residues.

At least ten counts were recorded for this clonotype. The gene calls are TRBV28 and TRBJ1-2; TRBD1 is a possible D gene (5 bases). V gave up 2 bases and J gave up 4 bases, with 5 bases separating them. The CDR3 totals 12 residues. Germline V gene lookup returns CDR1 MDHEN and CDR2 SYDVKM. The CDR3, as DNA: TGTGCCAGCAGTTTAGGGGGCTATGGCTACACCTTC. Protein: CASSLGGYGYTF.

This clonotype was seen once. The chain joins TRBV5-1 to TRBJ2-1; the match to TRBD2 covers 9 bases. The germline V gene has CDR1 SGHRS and CDR2 YFSETQ. The junction had 7 bases not matched to a gene; V was cut back by 5 bases and J by 1 base. This CDR3 contains 16 residues. The CDR3 sequence is CASRIAAGGSYNEQFF. CDR3 nucleotide sequence: TGCGCCAGCAGAATCGCCGCGGGAGGGTCCTACAATGAGCAGTTCTTC.

The gene calls are TRBV12-3 or TRBV12-4 and TRBJ1-5; 11 bases map to TRBD1. The CDR3 has 15 amino acids. V lost 5 bases to trimming and J lost 4 bases; unmatched junction nucleotides: 4. CDR3: CASSRTGGMNQPQHF. The CDR3 nucleotides are TGTGCCAGCAGTAGGACAGGGGGCATGAATCAGCCCCAGCATTTT.

On this clonotype: A far larger clone is just one base off, so this is likely a read error. The rearrangement links TRBV6-5 to TRBJ2-3; 13 positions match TRBD2. The length of the CDR3 is 20 residues. Per germline, CDR1 MNHEY and CDR2 SVGAGI. V was clipped by 5 bases and J by 4 bases; unmatched bases: 18. CDR3 coding DNA: TGTGCCAGCAGTGCCCAGGCACTAGCGGGAGGGAGAGGAGGGGCAGATACGCAGTATTTT. Protein sequence: CASSAQALAGGRGGADTQYF.

The rearrangement uses TRBV30 and TRBJ1-1, with D unresolved. CDR3 length: 12 amino acids. CDR1 and CDR2 from the germline V gene are GTSNPN and SVGIG (reference sequence). The V and J ends lost 2 bases and 2 bases respectively, with 6 bases between them. The CDR3 sequence is CAWSYTNTEAFF. The CDR3 DNA sequence: TGTGCCTGGAGTTATACTAACACTGAAGCTTTCTTT.

This clonotype came up many times. The chain links TRBV6-5 to TRBJ1-5, with TRBD1 identical over 8 bases. Germline CDR1 is MNHEY and CDR2 is SVGAGI. Trimming at V came to 0 bases and at J to 4 bases, leaving 2 bases not matched to a gene. This CDR3 is built from 15 residues. The CDR3 is CASSYSRQGNQPQHF. The CDR3 bases are TGTGCCAGCAGTTACTCGAGACAGGGGAATCAGCCCCAGCATTTT.

This chain joins TRBV6-4 and TRBJ2-2; perhaps D is TRBD1 or TRBD2 (5 bases each). The CDR3 consists of 17 residues. Trimming removed 6 bases at V and 7 bases at J, with 24 bases between. Germline V lookup: CDR1 MRHNA, CDR2 SNTAGT. The CDR3 region is CASRYIPGPKRGGELFF. For the CDR3, the DNA is TGTGCCAGCAGATATATACCGGGACCCAAAAGAGGCGGGGAGCTGTTTTTT.

The rearrangement links TRBV28 to TRBJ2-3, with TRBD2 matching over 9 bases. Germline loops: CDR1 MDHEN, CDR2 SYDVKM. The CDR3 extends over 18 amino acids. The V segment lost 4 bases and the J segment 3 bases; nucleotides outside the gene matches: 14. The CDR3 loop reads CASSSHFALAGETDTQYF. DNA of the CDR3: TGTGCCAGCAGTTCGCATTTCGCACTAGCGGGTGAAACAGATACGCAGTATTTT.

This chain uses TRBV6-1 with TRBJ2-7; the match to TRBD2 covers 7 bases. J was trimmed by 5 bases and V by 9 bases; bases with no gene match: 13. The CDR3 is 14 residues long. Germline CDR1 and CDR2: MNHNS and SASEGT. The CDR3 DNA is TGTGCCAGTAGCGGTGGGGGGGAAGGGAACGAGCAGTACTTC. This translates into CASSGGGEGNEQYF.

V is TRBV9 and J is TRBJ2-6; 7 positions match TRBD2. V lost 0 bases, J lost 0 bases, and 3 bases stayed unmatched. From germline, CDR1 is SGDLS and CDR2 YYNGEE. The CDR3 totals 17 residues. Written as DNA, the CDR3 is TGTGCCAGCAGCGTAGGACTAGCAATCTCTGGGGCCAACGTCCTGACTTTC. It codes for CASSVGLAISGANVLTF.

V gene TRBV6-5 combines with J gene TRBJ1-6; D gene ambiguous. The CDR3 is made up of 17 amino acids. Germline values: CDR1 MNHEY, CDR2 SVGAGI. Trimming stripped 2 bases from V and 0 bases from J, with 11 bases between. The CDR3 DNA sequence: TGTGCCAGCAGTTACAGGGCGTGGGGCTCCTATAATTCACCCCTCCACTTT. This encodes CASSYRAWGSYNSPLHF.

DNA for the CDR3: TGTGCCAGCAGTGGGGGAGCGGGAGCGAACCCGTACCAAGAGACCCAGTACTTC. This codes for CASSGGAGANPYQETQYF. The chain carries TRBV6-2 or TRBV6-3 and TRBJ2-5; TRBD2 matches 8 bases. The length of the CDR3 is 18 residues. Germline CDR1 reads MNHEY; CDR2 reads SVGEGT. With 5 bases clipped from V and 0 bases from J, the junction kept 14 bases outside the gene matches.

Only a few counts were recorded for this clonotype. The chain combines TRBV19 with TRBJ2-1, with 11 bases identical to TRBD2. This CDR3 is built from 17 residues. Germline-derived CDR1 and CDR2 are LNHDA and SQIVND (reference sequence). V shed 6 bases and J 6 bases; nucleotides not matched to a gene: 13. The CDR3 loop is CASSDNPTSGRVNEQFF. CDR3 sequence (DNA): TGTGCCAGTAGCGATAATCCAACTAGCGGGAGAGTCAATGAGCAGTTCTTC.

V usage is TRBV12-3 or TRBV12-4 and J usage is TRBJ1-6; no reliable D call. This CDR3 contains 17 residues. The V end lost 0 bases, the J end lost 0 bases, and 9 bases lay between the germline ends. The CDR3 sequence: CASSLALSGSYNSPLHF. CDR3 nucleotide sequence: TGTGCCAGCAGTTTAGCGCTGTCTGGCTCCTATAATTCACCCCTCCACTTT.

This clonotype was seen many times. The chain uses TRBV18 and TRBJ2-4; no reliable D call. V was pared by 0 bases and J by 1 base, with 7 bases between. This CDR3 contains 15 residues. The V gene's germline CDR1 is KGHSH and CDR2 LQKENI. The CDR3 spells CASSPPSVAKNIQYF. The CDR3 DNA follows: TGTGCCAGCTCACCACCCTCGGTGGCCAAAAACATTCAGTACTTC.

The chain couples TRBV6-1 to TRBJ2-3, with TRBD1 matching 7 bases. V lost 5 bases and J lost 0; bases outside the gene matches: 2. Germline CDR1 MNHNS, CDR2 SASEGT. The length of the CDR3 is 14 residues. The CDR3 DNA reads TGTGCCAGCAGTCCGACAGGGAGCACAGATACGCAGTATTTT. This gives the protein CASSPTGSTDTQYF.

In this sample, this clonotype is medium-sized. The chain links TRBV30 to TRBJ2-1; D uncertain. CDR1 GTSNPN and CDR2 SVGIG come from the germline V gene (reference sequence). Trimming removed 0 bases from V and 4 bases from J, with 13 bases in between. This CDR3 region has 15 residues. Written as DNA, the CDR3 is TGTGCCTGGAGTGTCGGCGGAACGGCGTACAATGAGCAGTTCTTC. It codes for CAWSVGGTAYNEQFF.

As concerns this clonotype: This sequence is one base from a far larger clone and is likely a read error. V and J are TRBV11-2 and TRBJ2-1; unclear D gene. With 2 bases removed from V and 4 bases from J, the gap between germline ends came to 9 bases. This CDR3 has 14 amino acids. Germline assignment: CDR1 SGHAT and CDR2 FQNNGV. CDR3 sequence: CASSLWTEYNEQFF. The DNA for the CDR3 is TGTGCCAGCAGCTTATGGACGGAATACAATGAGCAGTTCTTC.

The chain recombines TRBV28 with TRBJ1-5, with a possible D match to TRBD1 (5 bases). The V end lost 5 bases, the J end lost 5 bases, and 7 bases lay between the germline ends. The CDR3 loop spans 12 amino acids. The germline gives CDR1 MDHEN, CDR2 SYDVKM. The CDR3 here is CASSTGYQPQHF. The CDR3 DNA sequence: TGTGCCAGCAGTACAGGTTATCAGCCCCAGCATTTT.

A remark on this clonotype: An end of the junction differs from the germline gene, which may be a read error. The rearrangement links TRBV20-1 to TRBJ2-1, with D uncertain. The CDR3 covers 11 residues. CDR1 is DFQATT and CDR2 is SNEGSKA in the germline V gene (reference sequence). CDR3 in DNA: TGCAGTGCGAGATACTACAATGAGCACTTCTTC. Residues: CSARYYNEHFF.